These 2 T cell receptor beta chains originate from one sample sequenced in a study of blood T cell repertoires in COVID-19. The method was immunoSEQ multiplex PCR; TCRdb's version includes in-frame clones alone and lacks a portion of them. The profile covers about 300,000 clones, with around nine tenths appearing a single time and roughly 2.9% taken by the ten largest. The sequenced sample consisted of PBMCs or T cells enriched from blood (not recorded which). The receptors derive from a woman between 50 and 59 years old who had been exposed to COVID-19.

The CDR3, as DNA: TGTGCCAGTCGAAAACGGGGACAGGGAAAAGATCAGCCCCAGCATTTT. Encoded protein: CASRKRGQGKDQPQHF. The genes are TRBV19 and TRBJ1-5; 9 bases agree with TRBD1. Germline CDR1 is LNHDA and CDR2 is SQIVND (reference sequence). The CDR3 covers 16 residues. With 8 bases clipped from V and 5 bases from J, the junction kept 13 bases outside the gene matches.

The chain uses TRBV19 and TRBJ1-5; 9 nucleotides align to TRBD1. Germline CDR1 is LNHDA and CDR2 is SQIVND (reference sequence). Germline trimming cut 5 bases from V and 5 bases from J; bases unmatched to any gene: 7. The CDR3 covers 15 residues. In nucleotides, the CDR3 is TGTGCCAGTAGTGCGAGGACAGGGGTCTATCAGCCCCAGCATTTT. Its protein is CASSARTGVYQPQHF.